The sequence of this TCR beta chain was determined in a study of cytomegalovirus exposure and HLA in healthy donors. Study findings and constraints: Sequencing had likely introduced a cluster of highly shared sequence variants as an artifact. Roughly even sequencing depth across donors was the assumption behind the presence/absence analyses.

The CDR3 spans 18 residues. V lost 3 bases and J 1 base, leaving 21 bases between the germline ends. Germline V gene sequence: CDR1 LGHNA, CDR2 YNFKEQ. The PCR made use of 60 Vbeta and 13 Jbeta primers. TCRdb's table, derived via immunoSEQ multiplex PCR, lists solely in-frame clones and lacks some. The repertoire holds about 170,000 clones, with roughly 80% as singletons. Points on this clone: Antigen specificity is unknown.

V and J are TRBV4-2 and TRBJ1-1; weak D call: TRBD1 (5 bases). The TCR originated in a young woman in good health and CMV-seronegative. What was sequenced was PBMCs. The CDR3 sequence is CASSQRGAGGSANTEAFF. As DNA, the CDR3 is TGTGCCAGCAGCCAGAGAGGAGCTGGGGGGAGTGCGAACACTGAAGCTTTCTTT.